This is a list of T cell receptor beta chains from one sample in a study of cytomegalovirus exposure and HLA in healthy donors. The table came from immunoSEQ multiplex PCR; TCRdb's copy has only in-frame clones and leaves some out. The sample consists of about 200,000 clones, roughly 80% of them appearing once. Material: PBMCs. These receptors all stem from a girl aged 10 to 17 in good health and CMV-seronegative. CDR3s include the opening cysteine and the closing phenylalanine or tryptophan. Each record gives: J gene, D gene, V gene, clone size, CDR3 DNA, CDR3 protein. The D gene is left open where the match is weak. Size values are once, few and many counts, or a class for expanded clones, and some rows have none.

J gene: TRBJ1-5; D gene: .; V gene: TRBV7-2; clone size: .; CDR3 DNA: TGTGCCAGCAGCTTTGTCACCGGGGGGAGTAATCAGCCCCAGCATTTT; CDR3 protein: CASSFVTGGSNQPQHF
J gene: TRBJ2-7; D gene: TRBD1; V gene: TRBV29-1; clone size: .; CDR3 DNA: TGCAGCGTTGCCTCCGGGACAGGGGGGTACGAGCAGTACTTC; CDR3 protein: CSVASGTGGYEQYF
J gene: TRBJ1-6; D gene: .; V gene: TRBV19; clone size: .; CDR3 DNA: TGTGCCAGTAGTATAGCCGGCTCAGGCCTCCACTTT; CDR3 protein: CASSIAGSGLHF
J gene: TRBJ2-7; D gene: .; V gene: TRBV2; clone size: .; CDR3 DNA: TGTGCCAGCAGGCCTCCGGGACAATCCTACGAGCAGTACTTC; CDR3 protein: CASRPPGQSYEQYF
J gene: TRBJ1-5; D gene: TRBD1; V gene: TRBV11-2; clone size: .; CDR3 DNA: TGTGCCAGCAGCCCCTCGGGACAGCCTTATCAGCCCCAGCATTTT; CDR3 protein: CASSPSGQPYQPQHF
J gene: TRBJ2-1; D gene: TRBD1; V gene: TRBV5-1; clone size: .; CDR3 DNA: TGCGCCAGCAGCTCCACGACAGGGGGGTTCAATGAGCAGTTCTTC; CDR3 protein: CASSSTTGGFNEQFF
J gene: TRBJ1-2; D gene: .; V gene: TRBV28; clone size: .; CDR3 DNA: TGTGCCAGCAGGGGGCAGGTATATGGCTACACCTTC; CDR3 protein: CASRGQVYGYTF
J gene: TRBJ1-1; D gene: TRBD1; V gene: TRBV25-1; clone size: .; CDR3 DNA: TGTGCCAGCAGTGAATTCCAAGGACAGGCGAACACTGAAGCTTTCTTT; CDR3 protein: CASSEFQGQANTEAFF
J gene: TRBJ2-3; D gene: TRBD2; V gene: TRBV12-5; clone size: .; CDR3 DNA: TGTGCTAGTGGTGTGAATAGCGGGAGTTCAAATACGCAGTATTTT; CDR3 protein: CASGVNSGSSNTQYF
J gene: TRBJ1-2; D gene: .; V gene: TRBV14; clone size: .; CDR3 DNA: TGTGCCAGCAGCCCCAATCGGGGGGATGGCTACACCTTC; CDR3 protein: CASSPNRGDGYTF
J gene: TRBJ2-5; D gene: TRBD2; V gene: TRBV5-1; clone size: few; CDR3 DNA: TGCGCCAGCAGCTTCCGGGGGGGGTATGGAGAGACCCAGTACTTC; CDR3 protein: CASSFRGGYGETQYF
J gene: TRBJ1-2; D gene: TRBD1; V gene: TRBV6-5; clone size: .; CDR3 DNA: TGTGCCAGCAGCATCGGACAGGGGGGAAGCTATGGCTACACCTTC; CDR3 protein: CASSIGQGGSYGYTF
J gene: TRBJ1-2; D gene: TRBD1; V gene: TRBV5-4; clone size: .; CDR3 DNA: TGTGCCAGCAGCTCGGGACAGGGGAATCGGTATGGCTACACCTTC; CDR3 protein: CASSSGQGNRYGYTF
J gene: TRBJ2-1; D gene: TRBD2; V gene: TRBV7-6; clone size: .; CDR3 DNA: TGTGCCAGCAGCCCGGGACTAGCAACGAATGAGCAGTTCTTC; CDR3 protein: CASSPGLATNEQFF
J gene: TRBJ2-5; D gene: TRBD2; V gene: TRBV5-4; clone size: .; CDR3 DNA: TGTGCCAGCAGCTTGGCTACGTGGGCGGGAGAAGAGACCCAGTACTTC; CDR3 protein: CASSLATWAGEETQYF
J gene: TRBJ1-5; D gene: .; V gene: TRBV2; clone size: .; CDR3 DNA: TGTGCCAGTGAGAGGGGGATAGGTCAGCCCCAGCATTTT; CDR3 protein: CASERGIGQPQHF
J gene: TRBJ2-1; D gene: .; V gene: TRBV5-4; clone size: .; CDR3 DNA: TGTGCCAGCAGCGAAGCGGACTTAAAGCAGTTCTTC; CDR3 protein: CASSEADLKQFF
J gene: TRBJ1-1; D gene: .; V gene: TRBV6-1; clone size: .; CDR3 DNA: TGTGCCACTCTGAGGGCCCCAAAAAACACTGAAGCTTTCTTT; CDR3 protein: CATLRAPKNTEAFF
J gene: TRBJ1-5; D gene: .; V gene: TRBV2; clone size: .; CDR3 DNA: TGTGCCAGCAGTGGGGCACCCCGGAAGAATCAGCCCCAGCATTTT; CDR3 protein: CASSGAPRKNQPQHF
J gene: TRBJ2-2; D gene: TRBD2; V gene: TRBV28; clone size: once; CDR3 DNA: TGTGCCAGCATCAAACCCGGCGGGACTAGCGGGAGAGACAACACCGGGGAGCTGTTTTTT; CDR3 protein: CASIKPGGTSGRDNTGELFF
J gene: TRBJ2-7; D gene: .; V gene: TRBV28; clone size: .; CDR3 DNA: TGTGCCAGCAGTTTTTCGGGGAGTTGGTACGAGCAGTACTTC; CDR3 protein: CASSFSGSWYEQYF
J gene: TRBJ1-1; D gene: .; V gene: TRBV11-3; clone size: few; CDR3 DNA: TGTGCCAGCAGCTTAGGGGGGCATCCGGATGAAGCTTTCTTT; CDR3 protein: CASSLGGHPDEAFF
J gene: TRBJ2-1; D gene: .; V gene: TRBV7-2; clone size: .; CDR3 DNA: TGTGCCAGCAGCTTAGTGGGCGGGGCATCACACAATGAGCAGTTCTTC; CDR3 protein: CASSLVGGASHNEQFF
J gene: TRBJ1-3; D gene: TRBD1; V gene: TRBV28; clone size: .; CDR3 DNA: TGTGCCAGCAGTTATTGGCCCGGACAGGGGTACGGAAACACCATATATTTT; CDR3 protein: CASSYWPGQGYGNTIYF
J gene: TRBJ1-1; D gene: .; V gene: TRBV5-1; clone size: .; CDR3 DNA: TGCGCCAGCAGCTTAGGGGGGAACACTGAAGCTTTCTTT; CDR3 protein: CASSLGGNTEAFF
J gene: TRBJ2-3; D gene: TRBD1; V gene: TRBV9; clone size: .; CDR3 DNA: TGTGCCAGCAGCCCCCGACAGGGTGGAGAAGATACGCAGTATTTT; CDR3 protein: CASSPRQGGEDTQYF
J gene: TRBJ1-3; D gene: .; V gene: TRBV18; clone size: .; CDR3 DNA: TGTGCCAGCTCACCGGACACCGTCAATCCCTCTGGAAACACCATATATTTT; CDR3 protein: CASSPDTVNPSGNTIYF
J gene: TRBJ1-1; D gene: .; V gene: TRBV10-3; clone size: .; CDR3 DNA: TGTGCCATCAGTGAGTCGCAGGGATCCGCGGCTTTCTTT; CDR3 protein: CAISESQGSAAFF
J gene: TRBJ1-1; D gene: .; V gene: TRBV7-9; clone size: .; CDR3 DNA: TGTGCCAGCAGCTTAAAGAAGGGAAAAGGGGTGATGAACACTGAAGCTTTCTTT; CDR3 protein: CASSLKKGKGVMNTEAFF